Each of the 29 T cell receptor beta chains below was sequenced from the same sample in a study of T cell changes during pregnancy in multiple sclerosis. Method: immunoSEQ multiplex PCR; TCRdb's copy keeps in-frame clones and lacks some. This table holds about 89,000 clones, about 94% found once. Here the sequenced sample was peripheral blood, taken in the third trimester of pregnancy. Receptors originate from a female donor with multiple sclerosis, enrolled in a pregnancy study.

This chain connects TRBV10-2 to TRBJ2-3, with TRBD2 matching 7 bases. The CDR3 spans 18 residues. Germline V gene lookup returns CDR1 WSHSY and CDR2 SAAADI. With V trimmed by 0 bases and J by 4 bases, 13 bases remained unmatched. CDR3 loop: CASSESAPVRERPDTQYF. The CDR3 nucleotides are TGCGCCAGCAGTGAGTCCGCACCCGTGCGGGAGAGGCCAGATACGCAGTATTTT.

The CDR3 nucleotides read TGTGCCAGCAGGACAACCCGGGAGACCTACGAGCAGTACTTC. As protein: CASRTTRETYEQYF. The genes are TRBV11-2 and TRBJ2-7, with D perhaps TRBD2 (6 bases). The ends were cut back, 6 bases at V and 2 bases at J, with 14 bases in the middle. The CDR3 extends over 14 amino acids. The V gene's germline CDR1 is SGHAT and CDR2 FQNNGV.

The rearrangement links TRBV28 to TRBJ2-7, with D maybe TRBD1 (5 bases). CDR3 length equals 14 residues. The germline V and J ends were trimmed by 5 bases and 2 bases, with 13 bases remaining between them. Germline V gene data show CDR1 as MDHEN and CDR2 as SYDVKM. The CDR3: CASSGALIPYEQYF. CDR3 sequence (DNA): TGTGCCAGCAGTGGGGCCCTTATCCCCTACGAGCAGTACTTC. Complete variable domain (other parts from reference TRBV28 and TRBJ2-7): DVKVTQSSRYLVKRTGEKVFLECVQDMDHENMFWYRQDPGLGLRLIYFSYDVKMKEKGDIPEGYSVSREKKERFSLILESASTNQTSMYLCASSGALIPYEQYFGPGTRLTVT.

The CDR3 reads CSAGSRTGGAFF. CDR3 nucleotides: TGCAGCGCTGGGAGTCGGACAGGGGGAGCTTTCTTT. The rearrangement joins TRBV29-1 to TRBJ1-1; 10 bases agree with TRBD1. The CDR3 is made up of 12 amino acids. Germline V gene sequence: CDR1 SQVTM, CDR2 ANQGSEA. V lost 7 bases to trimming and J lost 10 bases; unmatched junction nucleotides: 9. Variable domain in full (rest from reference TRBV29-1 and TRBJ1-1): SAVISQKPSRDICQRGTSLTIQCQVDSQVTMMFWYRQQPGQSLTLIATANQGSEATYESGFVIDKFPISRPNLTFSTLTVSNMSPEDSSIYLCSAGSRTGGAFFGQGTRLTVV.

This clone was seen a single time. The CDR3: CASSLRLRGGNTEAFF. The DNA for the CDR3 is TGTGCCAGCAGCTTACGCCTTCGGGGGGGGAACACTGAAGCTTTCTTT. The chain carries TRBV7-6 and TRBJ1-1; D is possibly TRBD1 (5 bases). V lost 2 bases and J lost 1, with 14 bases in between. Germline V gene data show CDR1 as SGHVS and CDR2 as FNYEAQ. The CDR3 spans 16 residues. Complete variable domain (other parts from reference TRBV7-6 and TRBJ1-1): GAGVSQSPRYKVTKRGQDVALRCDPISGHVSLYWYRQALGQGPEFLTYFNYEAQQDKSGLPNDRFSAERPEGSISTLTIQRTEQRDSAMYRCASSLRLRGGNTEAFFGQGTRLTVV.

This chain uses TRBV19 with TRBJ2-1; 9 bases fit TRBD1. J lost 8 bases, V lost 4 bases, and 9 bases had no gene match. The CDR3 has 15 residues. Looked up from germline, CDR1 is LNHDA and CDR2 is SQIVND (reference sequence). In DNA, the CDR3 is TGTGCCAGTAGTACCCCGGGACAGGGCGTCTATGAGCAGTTCTTC. It specifies CASSTPGQGVYEQFF.

The chain links TRBV19 to TRBJ1-2; 8 bases map to TRBD1. V was pared by 8 bases and J by 4 bases, with 9 bases of the junction left unmatched. The length of the CDR3 is 14 residues. Germline lookup yields CDR1 LNHDA and CDR2 SQIVND (reference sequence). CDR3 coding DNA: TGTGCCAGTCTTTCCCCCGGGACAGGCTATGGCTACACCTTC. Protein sequence: CASLSPGTGYGYTF.

The CDR3 coding sequence is TGTGCCAGCAGTGAAGAGGGCCCGGGGTCCACCATATATTTT. This gives the protein CASSEEGPGSTIYF. The J gene is TRBJ1-3, the V gene TRBV2; unclear D gene. The V gene lost 1 base and the J gene lost 9 bases, with 13 bases spanning the gap. Germline V gene lookup returns CDR1 SNHLY and CDR2 FYNNEI. The CDR3 is 14 residues long.

The V and J genes are TRBV27 and TRBJ2-6, with D possibly matching TRBD2 (7 bases). The CDR3 length is 19 residues. V was clipped by 5 bases and J by 0 bases, with 20 bases between them. In germline, CDR1 is MNHEY, CDR2 SMNVEV (reference sequence). The CDR3 region is CASSPEGGTRASGANVLTF. CDR3 DNA: TGTGCCAGCAGTCCGGAGGGGGGGACACGGGCCTCTGGGGCCAACGTCCTGACTTTC.

This sequence joins TRBV2 and TRBJ2-2, with 9 bases that match TRBD1. V shed 5 bases, J shed 7 bases, and the junction held 14 bases outside the gene matches. Germline V gives CDR1 SNHLY, CDR2 FYNNEI. The CDR3 extends over 17 amino acids. The CDR3 sequence: CASSFNRDRAEDGELFF. The DNA of the CDR3 is TGTGCCAGCAGTTTTAACCGGGACAGGGCTGAGGACGGGGAGCTGTTTTTT.

In nucleotides, the CDR3 is TGTGCCAGCAGCACCTGGACAGCAAGCTATGAAAAACTGTTTTTT. Its translation: CASSTWTASYEKLFF. The chain links TRBV11-3 to TRBJ1-4; tentatively, D is TRBD1 (6 bases). Trimming took 5 bases from V and 6 from J, leaving 16 bases between them. Germline V gene sequence: CDR1 SGHNT, CDR2 YENEEA. The CDR3 is 15 residues long.

The rearrangement links TRBV4-1 to TRBJ2-7, with 7 positions matching TRBD1. Trimming cost V 3 bases and J 4 bases; bases outside gene matches: 12. The germline CDR1 and CDR2 sequences are MGHRA and YSYEKL. This CDR3 spans 16 amino acids. The CDR3 here is CASSQLPGQIIYEQYF. The DNA for the CDR3 is TGCGCCAGCAGCCAGCTACCGGGACAGATTATTTACGAGCAGTACTTC.

CDR3 nucleotides: TGTGCCAGCAGCGCTGTAACTAGCGTCACAGATACGCAGTATTTT. It translates to CASSAVTSVTDTQYF. This rearrangement joins TRBV9 to TRBJ2-3; 7 bases line up with TRBD2. The CDR3 covers 15 residues. Germline loops: CDR1 SGDLS, CDR2 YYNGEE. With V trimmed by 3 bases and J by 2 bases, 6 bases remained unmatched.

The rearrangement joins TRBV27 to TRBJ1-2; D possibly corresponds to TRBD1 (6 bases). The CDR3 length is 14 residues. V lost 5 bases and J 2 bases, leaving 12 bases between the germline ends. CDR1 and CDR2 (germline): MNHEY, SMNVEV (reference sequence). DNA for the CDR3: TGTGCCAGCAGTGGGCGGGGGCCAAACTATGGCTACACCTTC. Translation: CASSGRGPNYGYTF.

The chain combines TRBV11-2 with TRBJ1-5; D gene uncertain. This CDR3 comprises 13 residues. The germline V and J ends were trimmed by 4 bases and 4 bases, with 8 bases remaining between them. Per germline, CDR1 SGHAT and CDR2 FQNNGV. CDR3 DNA sequence: TGTGCCAGCAGCTCAAAACGGAATCAGCCCCAGCATTTT. Its protein is CASSSKRNQPQHF.

The rearrangement links TRBV5-3 to TRBJ1-1, with no clear D. TRBV5-3 belongs to the ORF category, with a function that is uncertain. This CDR3 has 10 amino acids. V was clipped by 0 bases and J by 11 bases, with 5 bases between them. CDR3 loop: CARSLGGAFF. The CDR3 DNA sequence: TGTGCCAGAAGCTTGGGAGGTGCTTTCTTT.

The DNA for the CDR3 is TGCGCCAGCAGCCAGGGGGGTGTCCTCCGCACAGATACGCAGTATTTT. Its translation is CASSQGGVLRTDTQYF. The chain recombines TRBV4-1 with TRBJ2-3; D might be TRBD2 (6 bases). The length of the CDR3 is 16 residues. V was shortened by 3 bases and J by 1 base, with 14 bases between the two germline ends. Germline V gene sequence: CDR1 MGHRA, CDR2 YSYEKL.

The J gene is TRBJ2-4, the V gene TRBV30, with D possibly matching TRBD2 (6 bases). Germline lookup yields CDR1 GTSNPN and CDR2 SVGIG (reference sequence). Trimming cost V 0 bases and J 0 bases, with 21 bases left between them. The CDR3 is 19 amino acids. CDR3 sequence: CAWSVGGTPAALAKNIQYF. The CDR3 DNA reads as TGTGCCTGGAGTGTAGGCGGGACCCCAGCCGCCCTAGCCAAAAACATTCAGTACTTC. Based on the CDR3 plus reference TRBV30 and TRBJ2-4, the full variable domain is SQTIHQWPATLVQPVGSPLSLECTVEGTSNPNLYWYRQAAGRGLQLLFYSVGIGQISSEVPQNLSASRPQDRQFILSSKKLLLSDSGFYLCAWSVGGTPAALAKNIQYFGAGTRLSVL.

This rearrangement joins TRBV27 to TRBJ2-7; the D gene is possibly TRBD1 (5 bases). V shed 2 bases and J shed 6 bases, with 11 bases lying between them. The CDR3 is 13 amino acids. Per the germline V gene, CDR1 is MNHEY and CDR2 is SMNVEV (reference sequence). This chain's CDR3 is CASSLGRGAEQYF. In DNA form, the CDR3 reads TGTGCCAGCAGTTTAGGTAGGGGCGCCGAGCAGTACTTC.

This clone has a single count. V and J are TRBV30 and TRBJ1-1; 7 bases match TRBD1. The V and J ends lost 0 bases and 1 base, in that order; junction bases with no gene match: 14. CDR1 and CDR2 from the germline V gene are GTSNPN and SVGIG (reference sequence). This CDR3 is built from 18 residues. The chain's CDR3 is CAWSVRYRGRLRNTEAFF. In DNA, the CDR3 is TGTGCCTGGAGTGTCCGGTACAGGGGTAGATTGAGGAACACTGAAGCTTTCTTT.

The rearrangement uses TRBV5-1 and TRBJ2-7; possible D gene TRBD2, 5 bases. CDR1 is SGHRS and CDR2 is YFSETQ in the germline V gene. The CDR3 length is 15 residues. Trimming left V 0 bases short and J 3 bases short, with 13 bases between. Here the CDR3 reads CASSLGLATIYEQYF. DNA for the CDR3: TGCGCCAGCAGCTTGGGGCTAGCTACGATCTACGAGCAGTACTTC.

V usage is TRBV7-2 and J usage is TRBJ2-5; the D gene is possibly TRBD2 (5 bases). Trimming shortened V by 5 bases and J by 4 bases, and 17 bases separated the two germline ends. The CDR3 is 15 amino acids. Germline loops: CDR1 SGHTA, CDR2 FQGNSA. CDR3 loop: CASSEDATRRETQYF. CDR3 nucleotide sequence: TGTGCCAGCAGCGAGGACGCTACTAGGAGAGAGACCCAGTACTTC.

This chain connects TRBV7-8 to TRBJ2-1, with D tentatively TRBD1 (5 bases). Looked up from germline, CDR1 is SGHVS and CDR2 is FQNEAQ. This CDR3 is 12 amino acids long. The CDR3 DNA is TGTGCTGGCACAGGTTCCTACAATGAGCAGTTCTTC. As protein: CAGTGSYNEQFF.

This clone occurred once. This sequence joins TRBV9 and TRBJ1-1; 7 positions agree with TRBD1. After removal of 4 bases from V and 5 bases from J, the junction contained 11 bases not matched to a gene. In germline, CDR1 is SGDLS, CDR2 YYNGEE. The CDR3 has 15 amino acids. In nucleotides, the CDR3 is TGTGCCAGCAGCTATAGGGAGACAGGGAGGACTGAAGCTTTCTTT. Its protein is CASSYRETGRTEAFF.

J is TRBJ2-3 and V is TRBV19; a possible D gene is TRBD2 (6 bases). Germline loops: CDR1 LNHDA, CDR2 SQIVND (reference sequence). This CDR3 contains 13 residues. Trimming left V 6 bases short and J 0 bases short, with 7 bases between. CDR3 coding DNA: TGTGCCAGTAGCGGGACTAGCACAGATACGCAGTATTTT. This encodes CASSGTSTDTQYF.

The chain joins TRBV30 to TRBJ1-1; TRBD1 might be the D (6 bases). Per germline, CDR1 GTSNPN and CDR2 SVGIG (reference sequence). The length of the CDR3 is 16 residues. V lost 0 bases and J lost 2, with 16 bases in between. The chain's CDR3 is CAWSVEDRFLNTEAFF. The CDR3 nucleotides are TGTGCCTGGAGTGTGGAGGACAGATTTCTAAACACTGAAGCTTTCTTT.

The chain is built from TRBV27 and TRBJ2-1; the D gene is possibly TRBD2 (5 bases). CDR1 and CDR2 from the germline V gene are MNHEY and SMNVEV (reference sequence). V lost 3 bases, J lost 0 bases, and 12 bases lay in between. The CDR3 length is 16 residues. The CDR3 region has the DNA TGTGCCAGCAGTTTGGACGGGGTGAGCTCCTACAATGAGCAGTTCTTC. Its protein is CASSLDGVSSYNEQFF.

CDR3 DNA: TGTGCCAGTAGTGCGGGAGGGGACTTGTACGAGCAGTACTTC. This translates into CASSAGGDLYEQYF. The genes are TRBV19 and TRBJ2-7; 9 bases are a match to TRBD2. Per the germline V gene, CDR1 is LNHDA and CDR2 is SQIVND (reference sequence). Germline trimming cut 5 bases from V and 4 bases from J; bases unmatched to any gene: 6. The CDR3 covers 14 residues.

Details on this clone: Germline and junction disagree at one end, which may indicate a read error. The chain uses TRBV20-1 and TRBJ2-5, with 8 nucleotides matching TRBD2. This CDR3 contains 11 residues. Germline V gene data show CDR1 as DFQATT and CDR2 as SNEGSKA (reference sequence). The CDR3 nucleotides are TGCAGTGCTAGAGACCGGGGGGGCCAGGACTTC. It codes for CSARDRGGQDF.